This T cell receptor (beta chain) stems from a study of control samples from healthy donors and cancer patients. There are 17 residues in the CDR3. CDR1 MNHEY and CDR2 SVGEGT come from the germline V gene. Trimming stripped 5 bases from V and 0 bases from J, with 17 bases between. Clones were read by immunoSEQ multiplex PCR, and TCRdb kept only the in-frame ones, dropping some. This table holds about 89,000 clones, about 83% found once. This TCR was recovered from a woman aged 40 to 50 in good health. The sequenced sample was blood. V gene TRBV6-2 or TRBV6-3 combines with J gene TRBJ2-4; perhaps TRBD2 as D (7 bases). The chain's CDR3 is CASSNRRGPIAKNIQYF. The CDR3 bases are TGTGCCAGCAGTAATCGGCGGGGGCCTATAGCCAAAAACATTCAGTACTTC.